Presented here are 9 T cell receptor beta chains from one specimen sequenced in a study of T-cell memory formation after mild COVID-19. From the 5' RACE reads, TCRdb called clonotypes with MiXCR, one entry per CDR3 protein. The sample lists fewer than 400,000 distinct CDR3 sequences; 10% to 15% were seen once. Sequencing was carried out using PBMCs or a T cell subset sorted from them (not recorded which). These receptors were taken from a man between 18 and 29 years old who had mild COVID-19 (a few samples of this study predate the infection). Cell type and time point are not known.

This chain connects TRBV6-5 to TRBJ2-7, with 10 bases aligning to TRBD1. The junction had 14 bases not matched to a gene; V was cut back by 6 bases and J by 6 bases. CDR3 size: 16 residues. Germline V CDR1 and CDR2: MNHEY, SVGAGI. The CDR3 region is CASSYTPTGTGVEQYF. CDR3 DNA: TGTGCCAGCAGCTATACCCCGACCGGGACAGGGGTCGAGCAGTACTTC.

Only a few counts were recorded for this clonotype. The chain joins TRBV6-5 to TRBJ2-2; weak D call: TRBD2 (6 bases). The germline gives CDR1 MNHEY, CDR2 SVGAGI. V lost 5 bases and J 7 bases, leaving 20 bases between the germline ends. The CDR3 totals 16 residues. Written as DNA, the CDR3 is TGTGCCAGCAGTCTTTCCCCGGGGACTGTGGACGGGGAGCTGTTTTTT. Protein: CASSLSPGTVDGELFF.

This chain joins TRBV7-8 and TRBJ2-5; no definite D call. Germline CDR1 and CDR2: SGHVS and FQNEAQ. The CDR3 has 15 amino acids. V lost 5 bases and J lost 0, with 13 bases in between. CDR3 nucleotide sequence: TGTGCCAGCAGCCCTCCCGGCGGAGACCAAGAGACCCAGTACTTC. It translates to CASSPPGGDQETQYF.

Only a few counts were recorded for this clonotype. The chain couples TRBV20-1 to TRBJ2-5; 9 bases fit TRBD2. The length of the CDR3 is 15 residues. CDR1 and CDR2 from the germline V gene are DFQATT and SNEGSKA (reference sequence). V lost 2 bases and J lost 3; bases outside the gene matches: 7. CDR3 protein: CSARISGGVKETQYF. The CDR3 region has the DNA TGCAGTGCTAGAATTAGCGGGGGCGTGAAAGAGACCCAGTACTTC.

V gene TRBV19 combines with J gene TRBJ2-1; 9 positions match TRBD2. Trimming removed 10 bases from V and 10 bases from J; junction bases left unmatched: 17. This CDR3 comprises 15 residues. Germline CDR1 reads LNHDA; CDR2 reads SQIVND (reference sequence). This CDR3 reads CATTLESSGVGEQFF. In DNA form, the CDR3 reads TGTGCCACCACCCTTGAGTCTAGCGGGGTCGGAGAGCAGTTCTTC.

This clonotype was counted a few times. The chain has TRBV7-9 and TRBJ2-3; 8 bases agree with TRBD1. This CDR3 contains 16 residues. The germline V gene encodes CDR1 SEHNR and CDR2 FQNEAQ (reference sequence). The junction had 14 bases not matched to a gene; V was cut back by 5 bases and J by 7 bases. CDR3 region: CASSKRTGSRVNTQYF. For the CDR3, the DNA is TGTGCCAGCAGCAAGCGGACAGGGAGTAGGGTTAATACGCAGTATTTT.

This chain uses TRBV11-2 with TRBJ2-1; tentatively, D is TRBD2 (6 bases). V was clipped by 5 bases and J by 10 bases, with 15 bases between them. The CDR3 covers 13 residues. Germline V gives CDR1 SGHAT, CDR2 FQNNGV. In DNA form, the CDR3 reads TGTGCCAGCAGCCCCCCCGGGGCGGGGGAGCAGTTCTTC. Translation: CASSPPGAGEQFF.

The V call is TRBV7-2, the J call TRBJ1-6; the D gene is possibly TRBD1 (5 bases). Trimming removed 0 bases at V and 0 bases at J, with 9 bases between. Germline V lookup: CDR1 SGHTA, CDR2 FQGNSA. CDR3 length equals 17 residues. CDR3 DNA sequence: TGTGCCAGCAGCTTAGCACGGGGCCTCTCCTATAATTCACCCCTCCACTTT. As protein: CASSLARGLSYNSPLHF.

The DNA of the CDR3 is TGTGCCAGCAGCTTAGCGAAGGGCCAGCGGGGGGCGTGGGAGCAGTTCTTC. It specifies CASSLAKGQRGAWEQFF. This rearrangement joins TRBV7-6 to TRBJ2-1, with 9 bases matching TRBD2. The CDR3 contains 17 residues. Germline V gives CDR1 SGHVS, CDR2 FNYEAQ. The J segment lost 10 bases and the V segment lost 0 bases, leaving 13 bases of the junction unmatched.